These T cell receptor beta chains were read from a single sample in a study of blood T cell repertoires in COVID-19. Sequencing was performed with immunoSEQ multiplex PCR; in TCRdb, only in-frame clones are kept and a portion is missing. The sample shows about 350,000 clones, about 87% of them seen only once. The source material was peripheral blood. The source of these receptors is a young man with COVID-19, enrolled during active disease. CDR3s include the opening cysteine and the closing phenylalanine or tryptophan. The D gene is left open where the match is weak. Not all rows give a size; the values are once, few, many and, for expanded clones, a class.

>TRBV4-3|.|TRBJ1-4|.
TGCGCCAGCAGCCAAGATCGGACAGCTAATGAAAAACTGTTTTTT
CASSQDRTANEKLFF
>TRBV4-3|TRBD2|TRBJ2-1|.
TGCGCCAGCAGCGGGGGGACTAGCGGGGGCCGTAACTACAATGAGCAGTTCTTC
CASSGGTSGGRNYNEQFF
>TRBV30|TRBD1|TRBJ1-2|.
TGTGCCTGGAGTAGGCAGGGGGTTAGCTACACCTTC
CAWSRQGVSYTF
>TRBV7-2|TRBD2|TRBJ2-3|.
TGTGCCAGCAGCTATCAGACGGGGGAGGGCATTAATACGCAGTATTTT
CASSYQTGEGINTQYF
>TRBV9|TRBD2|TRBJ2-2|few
TGTGCCAGCAGCGTAGGCAGCGGGGGGGTTAACACCGGGGAGCTGTTTTTT
CASSVGSGGVNTGELFF
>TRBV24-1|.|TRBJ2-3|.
TGTGCCACCAGTGATCCCCGGGACTTACGCACAGATACGCAGTATTTT
CATSDPRDLRTDTQYF
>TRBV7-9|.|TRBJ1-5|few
TGTGCCAGCAGCTTAGCCGGGAACAATCAGCCCCAGCATTTT
CASSLAGNNQPQHF
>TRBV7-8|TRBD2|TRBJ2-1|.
TGTGCCAGCAGCTTAGTGGCTAGCGGGGGGCTCTACAATGAGCAGTTCTTC
CASSLVASGGLYNEQFF
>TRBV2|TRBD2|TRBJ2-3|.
TGTGCCAGCAGTACTTTAAGGGGCGGGGGGGACACAGATACGCAGTATTTT
CASSTLRGGGDTDTQYF
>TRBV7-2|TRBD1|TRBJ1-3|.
TGTGCCAGCAGCTCCCGACAGGGGAGAAACACCATATATTTT
CASSSRQGRNTIYF
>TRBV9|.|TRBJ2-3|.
TGTGCCAGCAACAGGGGGGGCCCCAGGACAGATACGCAGTATTTT
CASNRGGPRTDTQYF
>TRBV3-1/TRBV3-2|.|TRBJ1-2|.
TGTGCCAGCAGCTCCCGGAGGGAAAACTATGGCTACACCTTC
CASSSRRENYGYTF
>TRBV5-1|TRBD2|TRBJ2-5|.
TGCGCCAGCAGCTTGGGAGCGGGGGGCGACCAAGAGACCCAGTACTTC
CASSLGAGGDQETQYF
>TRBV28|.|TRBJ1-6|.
TGTGCCAGCAGTTTCGGGGGGAATTCACCCCTCCACTTT
CASSFGGNSPLHF
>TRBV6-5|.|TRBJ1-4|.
TGTGCCAGCACCCAGGTGGGGGGAGAGAATGAAAAACTGTTTTTT
CASTQVGGENEKLFF
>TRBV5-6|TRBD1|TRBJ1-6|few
TGTGCCAGCAGCTCAAACCCGAGGGGGCTAATGGGGGATTCACCCCTCCACTTT
CASSSNPRGLMGDSPLHF
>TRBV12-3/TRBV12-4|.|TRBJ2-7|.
TGTGCCAGCAGTTTACTGCGCGACAGTGAGCAGTACTTC
CASSLLRDSEQYF
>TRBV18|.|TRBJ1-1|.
TGTGCCAGCTCTCACAGGGACCCGAACACTGAAGCTTTCTTT
CASSHRDPNTEAFF
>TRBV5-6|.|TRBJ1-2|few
TGTGCCAGCAGCGAAGAGGGCAGGTTTGTTCGGTACACCTTC
CASSEEGRFVRYTF
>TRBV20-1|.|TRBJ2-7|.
TGCAGTGCAATCGGACAGAGCGAGCAGTACTTC
CSAIGQSEQYF
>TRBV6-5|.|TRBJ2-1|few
TGTGCCAGCAGACAGACAGAGTACAATGAGCAGTTCTTC
CASRQTEYNEQFF
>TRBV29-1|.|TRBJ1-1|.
TGCAGCGTTGCACGGCGACTCGATACTGAAGCTTTCTTT
CSVARRLDTEAFF
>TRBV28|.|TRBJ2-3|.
TGTGCCAGCAGCTCATTAACAGGGGAGGTGATTAGCACAGATACGCAGTATTTT
CASSSLTGEVISTDTQYF
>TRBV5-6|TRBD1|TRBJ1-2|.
TGTGCCAGCAGCTTGTGGACAGGGGGAGCTAACTATGGCTACACCTTC
CASSLWTGGANYGYTF
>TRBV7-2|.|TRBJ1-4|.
TGTGCCAGCAGCCAGGGACACTCAAATGAAAAACTGTTTTTT
CASSQGHSNEKLFF
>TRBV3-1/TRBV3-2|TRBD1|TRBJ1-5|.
TGTGCCAGCAGCCAAGGTCGACAGGGGGCGTTCACGCAGCCCCAGCATTTT
CASSQGRQGAFTQPQHF
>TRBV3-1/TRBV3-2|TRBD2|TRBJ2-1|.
TGTGCCAGCAGCCAAGAGGGGACTAGCGGGAGGAAGTTCTTC
CASSQEGTSGRKFF
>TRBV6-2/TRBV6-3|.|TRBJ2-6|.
TGTGCCAGCAGTTACGCTGGGGCCGGGGCCAACGTCCTGACTTTC
CASSYAGAGANVLTF
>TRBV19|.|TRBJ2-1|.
TGTGCCAGTAGTATAGCGACACGGGGAGGAAGCAATGAGCAGTTCTTC
CASSIATRGGSNEQFF
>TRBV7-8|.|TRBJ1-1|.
TGTGCCAGCAGCTTATTCGGGATCAACACTGAAGCTTTCTTT
CASSLFGINTEAFF
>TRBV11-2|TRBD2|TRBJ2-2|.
TGTGCCAGCAGCTTAGATCTTAAGGCTAGCGGGGGGGCCGGGGAGCTGTTTTTT
CASSLDLKASGGAGELFF
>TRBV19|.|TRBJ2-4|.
TGTGCCAGTAGTATTCGGCAGGGACTAGCCAAAAACATTCAGTACTTC
CASSIRQGLAKNIQYF
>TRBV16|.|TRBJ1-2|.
TGTGCCAGCAGCCCCGAGACAGGAGCTAACTATGGCTACACCTTC
CASSPETGANYGYTF
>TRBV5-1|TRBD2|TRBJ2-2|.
TGCGCCAGCAGCTTGGTAGCGGGCAACACCGGGGAGCTGTTTTTT
CASSLVAGNTGELFF
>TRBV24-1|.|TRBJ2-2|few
TGTGCCACCAGTGATCCCACAGGGCGAGGTAGCACCGGGGAGCTGTTTTTT
CATSDPTGRGSTGELFF
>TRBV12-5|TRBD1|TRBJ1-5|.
TGTGCTAGTGGTCTCTCGGGGACAGGGTTTCATCAGCCCCAGCATTTT
CASGLSGTGFHQPQHF
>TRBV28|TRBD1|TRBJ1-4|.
TGTGCCATCCGGGGACAGGTTAATGAAAAACTGTTTTTT
CAIRGQVNEKLFF
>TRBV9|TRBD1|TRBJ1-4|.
TGTGCCAGCAGCGGAGGGACAGGGTTTGGGGAAAAACTGTTTTTT
CASSGGTGFGEKLFF
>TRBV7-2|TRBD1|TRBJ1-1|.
TGTGCCAGCAGCACCGGACAGGCCACTGAAGCTTTCTTT
CASSTGQATEAFF
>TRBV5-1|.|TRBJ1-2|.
TGCGCCAGCAAACTACAGGGCGGCCCCAACTATGGCTACACCTTC
CASKLQGGPNYGYTF
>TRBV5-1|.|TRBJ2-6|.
TGCGCCAGCAGCTTGGGACTCTTGGAACAGGGTAGGTCTGGGGCCAACGTCCTGACTTTC
CASSLGLLEQGRSGANVLTF
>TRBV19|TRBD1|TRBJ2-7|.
TGTGCCAGTAGTCCCTCCCTGGCAGGGGGCGAGCAGTACTTC
CASSPSLAGGEQYF
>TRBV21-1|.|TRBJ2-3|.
TGTGCCAGCAGCCCTATCGGGACTAGCGGGAGATCTAGCACAGATACGCAGTATTTT
CASSPIGTSGRSSTDTQYF
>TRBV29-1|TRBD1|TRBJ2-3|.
TGCAGCGTTAGGGCCGACCGGGACAGGGGTCGTCATACGCAGTATTTT
CSVRADRDRGRHTQYF
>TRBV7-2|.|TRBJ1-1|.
TGTGCCAGCAGCTTGGTGCCGGGGAACACTGAAGCTTTCTTT
CASSLVPGNTEAFF
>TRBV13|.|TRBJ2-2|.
TGTGCCAGCAGCTTAACGGTCACCGGGGAGCTGTTTTTT
CASSLTVTGELFF
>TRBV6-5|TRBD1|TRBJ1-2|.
TGTGCCAGCCTTGACAGGGGTGGGGGCTACACCTTC
CASLDRGGGYTF
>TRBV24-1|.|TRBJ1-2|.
TGTGCCACCAGTGATTCGCGTGGGCACGGCGGCTACACCTTC
CATSDSRGHGGYTF
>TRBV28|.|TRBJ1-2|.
TGTGCCATCCCGGGGGGGGCGCGTAATGGCTACACCTTC
CAIPGGARNGYTF
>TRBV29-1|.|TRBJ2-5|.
TGCAGCGTTGTATCAGGGCTGAAGACCCAGTACTTC
CSVVSGLKTQYF
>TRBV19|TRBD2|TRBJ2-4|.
TGTGCCAGTGGGCCTAGCGGGGGGGCTTATAATCAGTACTTC
CASGPSGGAYNQYF
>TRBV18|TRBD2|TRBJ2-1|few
TGTGCCAGCTCACGAACGACTAGCGTCAAGAAGAATGAGCAGTTCTTC
CASSRTTSVKKNEQFF
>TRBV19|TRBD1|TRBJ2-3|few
TGTGCCAGTAGGCCCGGGACAGCGAGCACAGATACGCAGTATTTT
CASRPGTASTDTQYF
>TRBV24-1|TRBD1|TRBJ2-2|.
TGTGCCACCAGTCCTGAATGGGGACAGGACAGGGGGCCGAACACCGGGGAGCTGTTTTTT
CATSPEWGQDRGPNTGELFF
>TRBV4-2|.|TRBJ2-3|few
TGTGCCAGCAGCCAAGCCAATACAGGGTACACGCAGTATTTT
CASSQANTGYTQYF